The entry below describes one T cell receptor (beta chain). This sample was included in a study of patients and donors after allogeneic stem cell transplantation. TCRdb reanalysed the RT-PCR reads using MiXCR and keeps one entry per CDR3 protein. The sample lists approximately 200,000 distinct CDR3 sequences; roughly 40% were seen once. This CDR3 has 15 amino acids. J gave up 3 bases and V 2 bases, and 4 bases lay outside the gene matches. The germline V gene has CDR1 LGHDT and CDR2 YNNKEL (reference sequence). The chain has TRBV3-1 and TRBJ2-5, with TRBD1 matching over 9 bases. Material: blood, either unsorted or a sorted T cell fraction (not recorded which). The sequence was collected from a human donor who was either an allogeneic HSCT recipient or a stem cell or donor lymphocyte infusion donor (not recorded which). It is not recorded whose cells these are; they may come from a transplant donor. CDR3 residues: CASSQWGQGEETQYF. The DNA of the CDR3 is TGTGCCAGCAGCCAATGGGGACAGGGAGAAGAGACCCAGTACTTC.